The 17 T cell receptor beta chains below all came from one sample that was sequenced in a study of CXCR3-negative and CXCR3-positive naive CD8 T cells. The authors prepared UMI-labeled TRB cDNA libraries by 5' RACE. With the 5' RACE reads reprocessed, TCRdb shows one record per CDR3 protein and no DNA. The sample spans about 6,900 distinct CDR3 sequences; the ten largest clones claim around 1.6%. Whole-study results and caveats: Naive cells positive for CXCR3 carried more hydrophobic TRB CDR3s than CXCR3-negative ones.

No antigens are known for them. Sequencing used naive CXCR3+ CD8+ T cells from blood. Subset given: CD45RO-CCR7+CD27+CD95- naive CD8+ T cells expressing CXCR3 (TNR3+). Every receptor here comes from a human donor in good health. Some clones in this sample may be carry-over from other donors' samples.

This chain links TRBV5-1 with TRBJ2-3; no DNA is available, so the TRBD1 call from TCRdb remains unchecked. The CDR3 runs to 18 residues. Germline V gene lookup returns CDR1 SGHRS and CDR2 YFSETQ. The CDR3 sequence is CASSLGPDRGTSTDTQYF.

V is TRBV15 and J is TRBJ2-3; without DNA, the TCRdb call of TRBD2 cannot be checked. The CDR3 has 14 residues. In germline, CDR1 is LNHNV, CDR2 YYDKDF (reference sequence). This chain's CDR3 is CATMPSGIEDTQYF.

Considering frequency, this clonotype is medium-sized. CDR3 sequence: CASSAGGNGEQFF. The rearrangement links TRBV25-1 to TRBJ2-1; TCRdb returns TRBD2, unconfirmable since there is no DNA. The CDR3 extends over 13 amino acids. Germline V lookup: CDR1 MGHDK, CDR2 SYGVNS.

This clonotype counts as medium-sized by frequency. The chain joins TRBV19 to TRBJ2-1; no DNA is available, so the TRBD2 call from TCRdb remains unchecked. CDR3 size: 15 residues. Per the germline V gene, CDR1 is LNHDA and CDR2 is SQIVND (reference sequence). The CDR3 region is CASSMAAGAYNEQFF.

The V gene is TRBV29-1, the J gene TRBJ1-1; TCRdb gives TRBD1 as the D gene, but with no DNA this cannot be confirmed. From germline, CDR1 is SQVTM and CDR2 ANQGSEA. This CDR3 comprises 13 residues. The CDR3 sequence: CSVLHGGRTEAFF.

This clonotype is deemed medium-sized by its frequency. The J gene is TRBJ2-2, the V gene TRBV29-1; TCRdb indicates TRBD1, and absent DNA this call remains unverified. The CDR3 contains 16 residues. Germline assignment: CDR1 SQVTM and CDR2 ANQGSEA. This chain's CDR3 is CSAGRGQGKVPGELFF.

The chain couples TRBV29-1 to TRBJ2-1; as DNA is missing, the TRBD2 call by TCRdb cannot be tested. Germline V lookup: CDR1 SQVTM, CDR2 ANQGSEA. The CDR3 has 14 amino acids. CDR3 sequence: CSVIVPESYNEQFF.

The chain carries TRBV29-1 and TRBJ2-6; TCRdb designates TRBD1, a call that cannot be tested without DNA. Per germline, CDR1 SQVTM and CDR2 ANQGSEA. This CDR3 spans 15 amino acids. Here the CDR3 reads CSVLTGEFGANVLTF.

Considering frequency, this clonotype is medium-sized. The V gene is TRBV3-1, the J gene TRBJ2-4; TCRdb picks TRBD2, but there is no DNA to check that call. Germline loops: CDR1 LGHDT, CDR2 YNNKEL (reference sequence). The CDR3 covers 14 residues. The CDR3 reads CASSQQVSGNIQYF. Full variable domain (outside the CDR3, taken from reference TRBV3-1 and TRBJ2-4): DTAVSQTPKYLVTQMGNDKSIKCEQNLGHDTMYWYKQDSKKFLKIMFSYNNKELIINETVPNRFSPKSPDKAHLNLHINSLELGDSAVYFCASSQQVSGNIQYFGAGTRLSVL.

This clonotype is identified as medium-sized from frequency. The chain uses TRBV20-1 and TRBJ2-5; TCRdb's assignment of TRBD2 cannot be checked, as there is no DNA. The V gene's germline CDR1 is DFQATT and CDR2 SNEGSKA (reference sequence). This CDR3 spans 17 amino acids. The CDR3: CSARDRFGAGGPGTQYF.

The chain has TRBV28 and TRBJ1-1; TCRdb's D call of TRBD1 is untestable without DNA. CDR3 length: 13 amino acids. Germline V lookup: CDR1 MDHEN, CDR2 SYDVKM. CDR3 sequence reads: CASSQGLYTEAFF.

Considering frequency, this clonotype is medium-sized. The chain is built from TRBV20-1 and TRBJ2-7; the TRBD1 assignment by TCRdb is unverifiable without DNA. This CDR3 region has 13 residues. Germline CDR1 and CDR2: DFQATT and SNEGSKA (reference sequence). The CDR3 reads CSAGTGTSIEQYF.

By frequency, this clonotype is medium-sized. J is TRBJ2-3 and V is TRBV28; there is no DNA to check the TCRdb D call of TRBD1. The CDR3 totals 16 residues. The germline CDR1 and CDR2 sequences are MDHEN and SYDVKM. CDR3 protein: CASSLAGHSYTDTQYF.

The chain has TRBV4-3 and TRBJ1-1. In germline, CDR1 is LGHNA, CDR2 YSLEER. The CDR3 extends over 15 amino acids. The CDR3 sequence: CASSQDSNTNTEAFF.

The V gene is TRBV11-2, the J gene TRBJ2-7; TCRdb reports TRBD1, a call that lacks DNA to check it against. This CDR3 region has 16 residues. Germline V lookup: CDR1 SGHAT, CDR2 FQNNGV. The CDR3 sequence: CASSLTAAPVTYEQYF.

This clonotype registers medium-sized by frequency. The chain is built from TRBV29-1 and TRBJ2-2; TCRdb proposes TRBD1, but this gene call is untestable without DNA. CDR1 is SQVTM and CDR2 is ANQGSEA in the germline V gene. This CDR3 comprises 12 residues. The CDR3 spells CSAPTLAGELFF.

The rearrangement links TRBV21-1 to TRBJ2-4; TCRdb calls TRBD2, which cannot be checked without DNA. TRBV21-1 is flagged as a pseudogene. The CDR3 contains 17 residues. The chain's CDR3 is CASSKAALTLAKNIQYF.